This is a list of T cell receptor beta chains from one sample in a study of cytomegalovirus exposure and HLA in healthy donors. Produced via immunoSEQ multiplex PCR; TCRdb's table is partial and in-frame only. The table has 110,000 to 150,000 clones, about 79% seen once. What was sequenced was PBMCs. The receptors originated from a middle-aged man in good health and CMV-seropositive. CDR3s include the opening cysteine and the closing phenylalanine or tryptophan. D genes are given only for firm matches.

j_gene | v_gene | d_gene | CDR3aa
TRBJ2-7 | TRBV7-6 | . | CASSLAGEAEQYF
TRBJ2-1 | TRBV5-1 | TRBD2 | CASSLLLAGDNEQFF
TRBJ2-1 | TRBV2 | . | CASSEMVTSYNEQFF
TRBJ1-3 | TRBV6-1 | . | CASWGDYSGNTIYF
TRBJ2-7 | TRBV28 | TRBD2 | CASSLWTSGSYEQYF
TRBJ1-1 | TRBV5-4 | . | CASSLDSTEAFF
TRBJ2-3 | TRBV5-1 | . | CASSLEGGAKDTQYF
TRBJ1-2 | TRBV7-2 | . | CASSELRDGYTF
TRBJ1-2 | TRBV30 | . | CAWTSHRAVYGYTF
TRBJ2-1 | TRBV9 | . | CASSVGGREQFF
TRBJ1-2 | TRBV10-3 | . | CAISEYRDYGYTF
TRBJ1-1 | TRBV4-3 | TRBD1 | CASSPVTGSRQGAGGTEAFF
TRBJ2-6 | TRBV7-3 | . | CASSSLEGHSGANVLTF
TRBJ1-2 | TRBV30 | . | CAWSVYYGYTF
TRBJ2-1 | TRBV7-8 | . | CASDFRKENNEQFF
TRBJ1-2 | TRBV27 | . | CASSLRTNYGYTF
TRBJ1-5 | TRBV6-1 | TRBD1 | CASSDPGQGIYSNQPQHF
TRBJ2-7 | TRBV7-2 | . | CASSRDYEQYF
TRBJ2-7 | TRBV6-5 | TRBD1 | CASRVTGAYTYEQYF
TRBJ2-5 | TRBV11-1 | TRBD2 | CASSFASGGYQETQYF
TRBJ2-3 | TRBV10-3 | TRBD2 | CASLPRGKTSGRLDTQYF
TRBJ2-2 | TRBV4-1 | . | CASSQGYLGANTGELFF
TRBJ2-1 | TRBV30 | . | CAWSGAEQFF
TRBJ2-5 | TRBV5-4 | TRBD1 | CASSLISDRAETQYF
TRBJ1-2 | TRBV18 | TRBD1 | CASSSFRDRETNYGYTF
TRBJ1-2 | TRBV5-1 | . | CASSSRDVEDGYTF
TRBJ1-1 | TRBV27 | . | CASSFTGMNTEAFF
TRBJ2-2 | TRBV14 | . | CASSQDAPRELFF
TRBJ2-3 | TRBV4-2 | TRBD2 | CASSQDRVRTRPMGDTQYF
TRBJ2-7 | TRBV9 | TRBD1 | CASASGTASYEQYF
TRBJ1-2 | TRBV27 | TRBD1 | CASSLNRGIRGYTF
TRBJ2-1 | TRBV5-6 | TRBD1 | CASCGQGRNEQFF
TRBJ2-7 | TRBV7-9 | TRBD1 | CASSLRRGPYEQYF
TRBJ2-1 | TRBV9 | TRBD2 | CASSVVGLAGGRSYNEQFF
TRBJ2-7 | TRBV9 | . | CASSPTPAKGDEQYF
TRBJ1-1 | TRBV14 | TRBD1 | CASSRLTGMNTEAFF
TRBJ2-3 | TRBV2 | TRBD2 | CASSESGLAGDTQYF
TRBJ1-5 | TRBV6-8 | TRBD1 | CASSYEGQPLTPNQPQHF
TRBJ2-2 | TRBV9 | TRBD1 | CASRDPGTENTGELFF
TRBJ1-2 | TRBV4-3 | TRBD1 | CASSQVDRGRDGYTF
TRBJ1-1 | TRBV5-5 | . | CASSLWEAGTEAFF
TRBJ2-1 | TRBV10-3 | TRBD2 | CAISRPPGTSSSYNEQFF